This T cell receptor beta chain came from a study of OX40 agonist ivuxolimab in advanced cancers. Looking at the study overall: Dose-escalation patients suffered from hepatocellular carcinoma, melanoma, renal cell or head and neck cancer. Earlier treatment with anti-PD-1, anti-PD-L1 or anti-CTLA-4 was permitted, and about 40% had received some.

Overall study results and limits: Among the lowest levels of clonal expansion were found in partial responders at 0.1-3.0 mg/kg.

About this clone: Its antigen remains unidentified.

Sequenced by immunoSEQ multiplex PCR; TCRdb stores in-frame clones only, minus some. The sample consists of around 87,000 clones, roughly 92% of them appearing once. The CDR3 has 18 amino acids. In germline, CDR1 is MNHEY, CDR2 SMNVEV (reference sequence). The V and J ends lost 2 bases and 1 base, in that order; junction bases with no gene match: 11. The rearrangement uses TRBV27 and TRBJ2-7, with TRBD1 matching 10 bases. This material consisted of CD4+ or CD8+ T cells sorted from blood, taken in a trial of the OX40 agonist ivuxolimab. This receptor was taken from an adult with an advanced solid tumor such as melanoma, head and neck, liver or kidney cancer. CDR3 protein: CASSLIHPGTGASYEQYF. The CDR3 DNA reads TGTGCCAGCAGTTTAATTCATCCCGGGACAGGGGCTTCCTACGAGCAGTACTTC.